The 15 T cell receptor beta chains given below trace back to one sample, sequenced in a study of shared clonotypes between healthy human individuals. The method was immunoSEQ multiplex PCR; TCRdb's version includes in-frame clones alone and lacks a portion of them. The sample has 780,000 or so clones, 72% seen once; the top ten hold over 1.5%. The specimen sequenced was memory CD4+ T cells sorted from blood. Subset denoted: CD45RA-negative fraction. The receptors come from a woman aged 25 to 39 in good health.

The chain couples TRBV5-1 to TRBJ2-7, with 7 bases aligning to TRBD2. Looked up from germline, CDR1 is SGHRS and CDR2 is YFSETQ. With V trimmed by 2 bases and J by 3 bases, 8 bases remained unmatched. The CDR3 is 15 amino acids. The CDR3 DNA is TGCGCCAGCAGCTTACTTTACGGCGGGAGCTACGAGCAGTACTTC. This encodes CASSLLYGGSYEQYF.

In its sample, this clone was seen once. The genes are TRBV11-2 and TRBJ2-1, with 7 bases identical to TRBD2. Per the germline V gene, CDR1 is SGHAT and CDR2 is FQNNGV. The CDR3 consists of 17 residues. V trimming: 7 bases; J trimming: 2 bases; junction bases outside the gene matches: 14. In DNA, the CDR3 is TGTGCCAGCACCAAAGGCTCGGGAGGCGAACCCTACAATGAGCAGTTCTTC. Translated: CASTKGSGGEPYNEQFF.

This chain joins TRBV2 and TRBJ1-1; a possible D gene is TRBD1 (5 bases). The CDR3 extends over 13 amino acids. CDR1 SNHLY and CDR2 FYNNEI come from the germline V gene. V dropped 8 bases and J dropped 5 bases, with 15 bases sitting between them. CDR3 loop: CASDRGPGTEAFF. The CDR3 DNA follows: TGTGCCAGCGATAGGGGCCCAGGGACTGAAGCTTTCTTT.

V and J are TRBV10-3 and TRBJ2-1, with 14 bases fitting TRBD2. V shed 10 bases, J shed 9 bases, and the junction held 5 bases outside the gene matches. This CDR3 has 13 residues. CDR1 and CDR2 from the germline V gene are ENHRY and SYGVKD. CDR3: CATGTSGRSEQFF. Written as DNA, the CDR3 is TGTGCCACCGGGACTAGCGGGAGAAGTGAGCAGTTCTTC.

The genes are TRBV29-1 and TRBJ2-2; a weak D match, TRBD2 (5 bases). Germline V CDR1 and CDR2: SQVTM, ANQGSEA. This CDR3 contains 11 residues. V was pared by 7 bases and J by 6 bases, with 9 bases between. The CDR3 nucleotides are TGCAGCGCCGATAGCGCCGGGGAGCTGTTTTTT. It specifies CSADSAGELFF.

The rearrangement joins TRBV21-1 to TRBJ1-5. TRBV21-1 is an annotated pseudogene. CDR3 length: 16 residues. The CDR3 nucleotides read TGTGCCAGCAGCCCCCCCAGGGGCGGGGGTCGGCAGCCCCAGCATTTT. It translates to CASSPPRGGGRQPQHF.

V is TRBV4-1 and J is TRBJ2-7; 7 bases are shared with TRBD1. The CDR3 extends over 17 amino acids. J gave up 6 bases and V 4 bases, and 18 bases lay outside the gene matches. The germline V gene has CDR1 MGHRA and CDR2 YSYEKL. The CDR3 DNA sequence: TGCGCCAGCAGCCTAAGTTTATCCCGGGACAGCCTCCTCGAGCAGTACTTC. Translated, it gives CASSLSLSRDSLLEQYF.

This chain joins TRBV6-1 and TRBJ2-2, with 9 bases fitting TRBD2. Losses at the gene ends were 2 bases for V and 4 bases for J; bases not matched to a gene: 2. There are 15 residues in the CDR3. Germline V CDR1 and CDR2: MNHNS, SASEGT. Here the CDR3 DNA reads TGTGCCAGCAGTGAAATGGGACTAGCCACCGGGGAGCTGTTTTTT. Translating gives CASSEMGLATGELFF.

This clone was counted only a few times. V gene TRBV5-4 combines with J gene TRBJ1-1; no clear D gene. There are 15 residues in the CDR3. V was shortened by 0 bases and J by 4 bases, with 13 bases between the two germline ends. Germline-derived CDR1 and CDR2 are SGHNT and YYREEE (reference sequence). CDR3 DNA sequence: TGTGCCAGCAGCTTGGCCCTGGGCGAGAGCACTGAAGCTTTCTTT. Amino acid sequence: CASSLALGESTEAFF.

This clone was seen a few times. The sample carries other DNA sequences with the same CDR3. The CDR3 region has the DNA TGTGCCAGCTCACCTCAGGGGGCTGGGGCTGAAGCTTTCTTT. Amino acid sequence: CASSPQGAGAEAFF. The chain links TRBV18 to TRBJ1-1, with 8 nucleotides matching TRBD1. V was clipped by 3 bases and J by 6 bases; unmatched bases: 6. Germline-derived CDR1 and CDR2 are KGHSH and LQKENI. The CDR3 runs to 14 residues.

CDR3 sequence: CASSLGPPRRDFNEKLFF. CDR3 coding DNA: TGCGCCAGCAGCTTGGGACCCCCCCGACGAGACTTTAATGAAAAACTGTTTTTT. The chain couples TRBV5-1 to TRBJ1-4; unclear D gene. The germline CDR1 and CDR2 sequences are SGHRS and YFSETQ. Between the trimmed V and J ends, which lost 0 bases and 4 bases, there was a span of 19 bases. The CDR3 loop spans 18 amino acids.

This sequence joins TRBV19 and TRBJ1-2; 7 nucleotides line up with TRBD1. The trim removed 7 bases at V and 4 bases at J, leaving 12 bases unmatched. Germline V gene data show CDR1 as LNHDA and CDR2 as SQIVND (reference sequence). The CDR3 has 15 residues. CDR3 loop: CASTHEEGAVYGYTF. DNA for the CDR3: TGTGCCAGTACCCATGAGGAGGGGGCGGTCTATGGCTACACCTTC. Full variable domain (outside the CDR3, taken from reference TRBV19 and TRBJ1-2): DGGITQSPKYLFRKEGQNVTLSCEQNLNHDAMYWYRQDPGQGLRLIYYSQIVNDFQKGDIAEGYSVSREKKESFPLTVTSAQKNPTAFYLCASTHEEGAVYGYTFGSGTRLTVV.

V is TRBV28 and J is TRBJ2-7; 9 nucleotides agree with TRBD2. The junction had 11 bases not matched to a gene; V was cut back by 4 bases and J by 4 bases. From germline, CDR1 is MDHEN and CDR2 SYDVKM. The CDR3 length is 16 residues. The CDR3 spells CASSSKRAGGEYEQYF. The CDR3 bases are TGTGCCAGCAGTTCCAAAAGAGCGGGAGGCGAGTACGAGCAGTACTTC.

V usage is TRBV29-1 and J usage is TRBJ2-3; no definite D call. This CDR3 contains 15 residues. CDR1 is SQVTM, CDR2 ANQGSEA, per germline. The germline V and J ends were trimmed by 1 base and 0 bases, with 11 bases remaining between them. The CDR3 region is CSVEAESRSTDTQYF. The CDR3, as DNA: TGCAGCGTTGAAGCGGAGTCCCGTAGCACAGATACGCAGTATTTT.

The chain employs TRBV7-6 and TRBJ2-7; perhaps TRBD1 as D (5 bases). From germline, CDR1 is SGHVS and CDR2 FNYEAQ. V was trimmed by 1 base and J by 4 bases, leaving 11 bases between them. This CDR3 comprises 14 residues. The CDR3 here is CASSLEDRAYEQYF. As DNA, the CDR3 is TGTGCCAGCAGCTTAGAAGACAGAGCTTACGAGCAGTACTTC.